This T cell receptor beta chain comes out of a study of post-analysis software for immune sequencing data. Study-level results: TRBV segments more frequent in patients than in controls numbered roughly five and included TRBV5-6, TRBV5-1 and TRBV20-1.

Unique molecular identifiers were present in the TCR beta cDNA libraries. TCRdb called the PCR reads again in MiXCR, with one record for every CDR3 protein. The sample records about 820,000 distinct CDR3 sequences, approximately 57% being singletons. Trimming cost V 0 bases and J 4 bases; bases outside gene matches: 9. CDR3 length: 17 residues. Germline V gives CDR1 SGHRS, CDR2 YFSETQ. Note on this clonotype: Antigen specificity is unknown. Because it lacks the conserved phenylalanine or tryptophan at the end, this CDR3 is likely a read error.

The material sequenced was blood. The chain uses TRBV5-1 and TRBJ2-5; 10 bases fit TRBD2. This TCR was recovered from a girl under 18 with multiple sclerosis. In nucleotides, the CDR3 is TGCGCCAGCAGCTTGGCGTCTAGCGGGGGCCTGGGAGAGACCCAGTACTGC. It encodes CASSLASSGGLGETQYC.